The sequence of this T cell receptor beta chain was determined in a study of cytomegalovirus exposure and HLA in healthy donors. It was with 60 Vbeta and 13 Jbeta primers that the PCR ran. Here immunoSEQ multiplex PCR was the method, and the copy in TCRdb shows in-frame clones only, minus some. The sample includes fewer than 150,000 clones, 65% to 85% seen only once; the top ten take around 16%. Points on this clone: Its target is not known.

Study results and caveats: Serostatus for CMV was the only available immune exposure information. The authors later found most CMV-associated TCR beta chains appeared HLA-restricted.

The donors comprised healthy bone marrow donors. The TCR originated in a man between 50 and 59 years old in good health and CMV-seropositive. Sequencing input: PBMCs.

CDR3 sequence reads: CAISEGGYRDEQYF. CDR3 in DNA: TGTGCCATCAGTGAGGGAGGCTACCGAGACGAGCAGTACTTC. The V and J genes are TRBV10-3 and TRBJ2-7; perhaps TRBD2 as D (5 bases). Looked up from germline, CDR1 is ENHRY and CDR2 is SYGVKD. V lost 2 bases and J lost 5, with 13 bases in between. CDR3 length: 14 residues.